Each of the 21 T cell receptor beta chains below was sequenced from the same sample in a study of cytomegalovirus exposure and HLA in healthy donors. PCR was performed using 60 Vbeta and 13 Jbeta primers. The data were produced by immunoSEQ multiplex PCR, yet TCRdb's version contains in-frame clones alone and is incomplete. The sample yields about 96,000 clones, roughly 74% seen once. The material sequenced was PBMCs. The receptors derive from a female donor in good health and CMV-seropositive.

The chain uses TRBV29-1 and TRBJ1-2; 11 nucleotides agree with TRBD1. J was trimmed by 8 bases and V by 3 bases; bases with no gene match: 5. This CDR3 is built from 13 residues. Germline assignment: CDR1 SQVTM and CDR2 ANQGSEA. CDR3 nucleotide sequence: TGCAGCGTTGACGGACAGGGGGCTCGAGGCTACACCTTC. Protein: CSVDGQGARGYTF.

The chain combines TRBV15 with TRBJ2-2, with D perhaps TRBD1 (5 bases). V lost 4 bases, J lost 7 bases, and 13 bases lay in between. The germline gives CDR1 LNHNV, CDR2 YYDKDF (reference sequence). The CDR3 sequence is 14 residues long. CDR3 nucleotide sequence: TGTGCCACCAGCATTAACTTCAGGGACGGGGAGCTGTTTTTT. This gives the protein CATSINFRDGELFF.

The chain uses TRBV5-8 and TRBJ1-1; TRBD1 agrees at 8 bases. The CDR3 contains 16 residues. The germline gives CDR1 SGHTS, CDR2 YDEGEE. V dropped 2 bases and J dropped 1; count of bases not matched to a gene: 7. CDR3 coding DNA: TGTGCCAGCAGCTTCCTTCAGGGGGCCGGGAACACTGAAGCTTTCTTT. Its protein is CASSFLQGAGNTEAFF.

This clone was detected only a few times. The gene calls are TRBV5-6 and TRBJ1-1; D not resolved. The CDR3 extends over 11 amino acids. Germline V gene sequence: CDR1 SGHDT, CDR2 YYEEEE. The ends were cut back, 1 base at V and 12 bases at J, with 10 bases in the middle. The CDR3 region is CASSLMRETFF. CDR3 in DNA: TGTGCCAGCAGCTTGATGAGGGAGACTTTCTTT. The full variable domain, in which reference TRBV5-6 and TRBJ1-1 provide the parts outside the CDR3, is DAGVTQSPTHLIKTRGQQVTLRCSPKSGHDTVSWYQQALGQGPQFIFQYYEEEERQRGNFPDRFSGHQFPNYSSELNVNALLLGDSALYLCASSLMRETFFGQGTRLTVV.

This chain joins TRBV28 and TRBJ1-2; no clear D gene. Germline V gene sequence: CDR1 MDHEN, CDR2 SYDVKM. The CDR3 has 15 residues. V was trimmed by 5 bases and J by 4 bases, leaving 17 bases between them. CDR3 in amino acids: CASSKRGQASYGYTF. The CDR3 DNA sequence: TGTGCCAGCAGTAAACGGGGTCAGGCCTCCTATGGCTACACCTTC.

The chain employs TRBV28 and TRBJ2-1; 11 bases line up with TRBD2. V was pared by 1 base and J by 5 bases, with 1 base of the junction left unmatched. Germline CDR1 and CDR2: MDHEN and SYDVKM. The CDR3 has 15 amino acids. The CDR3 DNA reads TGTGCCAGCAGTTTATTGACTAGCGGGGACAATGAGCAGTTCTTC. This codes for CASSLLTSGDNEQFF.

The rearrangement uses TRBV7-9 and TRBJ1-2; D uncertain. There are 16 residues in the CDR3. With 5 bases removed from V and 4 bases from J, the gap between germline ends came to 20 bases. The germline V gene encodes CDR1 SEHNR and CDR2 FQNEAQ (reference sequence). CDR3: CASSIHQNRGLYGYTF. In nucleotides, the CDR3 is TGTGCCAGCAGCATACACCAAAACCGAGGGCTCTATGGCTACACCTTC.

CDR3 nucleotide sequence: TGTGCCAGCAGCTCGAGCCCGGGACAGGGGTCCTACGAGCAGTACTTC. Its protein product is CASSSSPGQGSYEQYF. This sequence joins TRBV7-2 and TRBJ2-7; 10 bases map to TRBD1. The CDR3 extends over 16 amino acids. Per the germline V gene, CDR1 is SGHTA and CDR2 is FQGNSA. The junction had 7 bases not matched to a gene; V was cut back by 4 bases and J by 1 base.

The chain has TRBV4-3 and TRBJ1-2; D not resolved. The V and J ends lost 1 base and 4 bases respectively, with 7 bases between them. The CDR3 has 13 amino acids. Germline lookup yields CDR1 LGHNA and CDR2 YSLEER. This chain's CDR3 is CASSQGESYGYTF. The DNA of the CDR3 is TGCGCCAGCAGCCAAGGAGAGAGCTATGGCTACACCTTC.

This chain connects TRBV9 to TRBJ2-2; 12 nucleotides align to TRBD2. The germline V gene has CDR1 SGDLS and CDR2 YYNGEE. The V gene end was trimmed by 0 bases and the J gene end by 6 bases; junction bases not matched to a gene: 12. This CDR3 contains 19 residues. DNA for the CDR3: TGTGCCAGCAGCGTAGGTAGGAGACTAGCGGGAGTTAATGCCGGGGAGCTGTTTTTT. Translating it yields CASSVGRRLAGVNAGELFF.

CDR3: CSVIQAAYTEAFF. In DNA, the CDR3 is TGCAGCGTTATACAGGCGGCTTACACTGAAGCTTTCTTT. The genes are TRBV29-1 and TRBJ1-1; D may be TRBD1 (5 bases). This CDR3 region has 13 residues. Trimming left V 5 bases short and J 3 bases short, with 13 bases between. CDR1 SQVTM and CDR2 ANQGSEA come from the germline V gene.

V and J are TRBV25-1 and TRBJ2-1; 9 positions agree with TRBD1. The CDR3 contains 14 residues. Trimming cost V 6 bases and J 5 bases; bases outside gene matches: 5. Germline lookup yields CDR1 MGHDK and CDR2 SYGVNS. CDR3 region: CASRRDRDHNEQFF. The CDR3 nucleotides read TGTGCCAGCAGACGGGACAGGGACCACAATGAGCAGTTCTTC.

This chain connects TRBV18 to TRBJ1-6; D is undetermined. This CDR3 is 13 amino acids long. Per the germline V gene, CDR1 is KGHSH and CDR2 is LQKENI. V lost 2 bases and J lost 5, with 4 bases in between. CDR3 region: CASSPTDNSPLHF. CDR3 sequence (DNA): TGTGCCAGCTCACCAACGGATAATTCACCCCTCCACTTT. The full variable domain, with the rest looked up from reference TRBV18 and TRBJ1-6, is NAGVMQNPRHLVRRRGQEARLRCSPMKGHSHVYWYRQLPEEGLKFMVYLQKENIIDESGMPKERFSAEFPKEGPSILRIQQVVRGDSAAYFCASSPTDNSPLHFGNGTRLTVT.

This clone was seen only once. V and J are TRBV5-6 and TRBJ2-3, with no clear D. Germline CDR1 and CDR2: SGHDT and YYEEEE. V gave up 1 base and J gave up 5 bases, with 5 bases separating them. The CDR3 sequence is 12 residues long. The CDR3 sequence: CASSLFLDTQYF. The CDR3 nucleotides read TGTGCCAGCAGCTTGTTTCTAGATACGCAGTATTTT.

The chain couples TRBV7-3 to TRBJ2-2; D gene ambiguous. CDR3 size: 14 residues. V was pared by 0 bases and J by 1 base, with 3 bases between. Looked up from germline, CDR1 is SGHTA and CDR2 is FQGTGA. CDR3 sequence: CASSLTGNTGELFF. The CDR3 nucleotides are TGTGCCAGCAGCTTAACCGGGAACACCGGGGAGCTGTTTTTT.

In its sample, this clone is medium-sized. V gene TRBV5-3 combines with J gene TRBJ1-5; 7 nucleotides match TRBD1. TRBV5-3 is noted as an ORF with a role that remains uncertain. The CDR3 is made up of 15 amino acids. Trimming took 0 bases from V and 4 from J; bases not matched to a gene: 4. The CDR3 DNA reads as TGTGCCAGAAGCTTGGGACAGGGCCAAAATCAGCCCCAGCATTTT. This encodes CARSLGQGQNQPQHF.

This clone occurred a few times. This chain joins TRBV4-3 and TRBJ2-1, with 10 bases matching TRBD2. CDR1 is LGHNA, CDR2 YSLEER, per germline. CDR3 size: 18 residues. The V gene end was trimmed by 4 bases and the J gene end by 3 bases; junction bases not matched to a gene: 12. The CDR3, as DNA: TGCGCCAGCAGCCGCCGAGTAGCGGGAGGAGGGGGCTACAATGAGCAGTTCTTC. This sequence encodes CASSRRVAGGGGYNEQFF.

The chain joins TRBV9 to TRBJ1-2; TRBD1 might be the D (5 bases). There are 14 residues in the CDR3. Germline CDR1 and CDR2: SGDLS and YYNGEE. Trimming took off 4 bases at V and 4 bases at J, with 14 bases between the two ends. The CDR3 DNA reads as TGTGCCAGCAGCACCCAGACAGATTCCTATGGCTACACCTTC. Its protein product is CASSTQTDSYGYTF.

The chain combines TRBV7-6 with TRBJ1-5; D uncertain. The CDR3 totals 16 residues. Germline V gene sequence: CDR1 SGHVS, CDR2 FNYEAQ. V was clipped by 2 bases and J by 4 bases, with 15 bases between them. The CDR3 protein is CASSLLGNRQNQPQHF. CDR3 coding DNA: TGTGCCAGCAGCTTACTGGGCAACCGCCAGAATCAGCCCCAGCATTTT.

The CDR3 reads CASSPLVTATGELFF. The DNA of the CDR3 is TGCGCCAGCAGCCCCTTAGTGACAGCCACCGGGGAGCTGTTTTTT. V gene TRBV4-3 combines with J gene TRBJ2-2; TRBD1 might be the D (5 bases). Looked up from germline, CDR1 is LGHNA and CDR2 is YSLEER. This CDR3 is built from 15 residues. V gave up 4 bases and J gave up 4 bases, with 13 bases separating them.

CDR3 in DNA: TGTGCCAGCAGTCTAGGGGCCTCCGGGACAGGGTCCTACGAGCAGTACTTC. Its protein is CASSLGASGTGSYEQYF. J is TRBJ2-7 and V is TRBV7-2, with TRBD1 identical over 9 bases. Germline V gene sequence: CDR1 SGHTA, CDR2 FQGNSA. The CDR3 consists of 17 residues. With V trimmed by 6 bases and J by 1 base, 13 bases remained unmatched.